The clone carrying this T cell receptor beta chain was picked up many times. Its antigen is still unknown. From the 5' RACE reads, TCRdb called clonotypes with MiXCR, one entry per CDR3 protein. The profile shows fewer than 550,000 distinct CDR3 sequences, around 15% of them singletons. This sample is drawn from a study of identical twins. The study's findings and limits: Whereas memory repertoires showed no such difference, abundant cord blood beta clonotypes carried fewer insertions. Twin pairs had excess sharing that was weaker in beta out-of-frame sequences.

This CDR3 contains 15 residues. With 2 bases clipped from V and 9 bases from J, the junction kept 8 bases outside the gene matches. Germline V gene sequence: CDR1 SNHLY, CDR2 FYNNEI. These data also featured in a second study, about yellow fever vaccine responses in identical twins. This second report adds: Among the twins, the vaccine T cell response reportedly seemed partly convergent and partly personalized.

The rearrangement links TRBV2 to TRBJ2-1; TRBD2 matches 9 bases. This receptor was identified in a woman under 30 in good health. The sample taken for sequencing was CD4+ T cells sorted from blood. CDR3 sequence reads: CASSEPSGGLGEQFF. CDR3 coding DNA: TGTGCCAGCAGTGAACCGAGCGGGGGGCTTGGTGAGCAGTTCTTC.